This T cell receptor beta chain is drawn from a study of blood T cell repertoires in COVID-19. As for the study in general: Specimens from acute and convalescent COVID-19 originated in the United States, Italy and Spain. T cells, B-cell-depleted T cells, or PBMCs supplied cDNA or gDNA.

In germline, CDR1 is MDHEN, CDR2 SYDVKM. Trimming took 2 bases from V and 4 from J, leaving 11 bases between them. This CDR3 is built from 14 residues. This clone has only a few counts. Authors' analysis steps: Reference gene primer amplification in the assay estimated nucleated cell counts. TCRdb keeps only in-frame clones here, not all; method: immunoSEQ multiplex PCR. Clone size and the V and J calls come from that table; the DNA yielded D and trimming. The table shows around 140,000 clones, with approximately 80% occurring only once. The specimen sequenced was peripheral blood. The V gene is TRBV28, the J gene TRBJ1-1; TRBD1 might be the D (5 bases). The sequence was collected from a human donor in a cohort sampled during active COVID-19. CDR3: CASSLITGGTEAFF. The CDR3 coding sequence is TGTGCCAGCAGTTTAATTACAGGTGGCACTGAAGCTTTCTTT.